This T cell receptor (beta chain) was recovered during a study of post-analysis software for immune sequencing data. On the study more broadly: Several disease courses (relapsing-remitting, secondary progressive and progressive-relapsing) of multiple sclerosis were included. Study conclusions and caveats: Under the F measure, samples that were prepared in one batch clustered strongly together. The normalized Chao1 diversity of multiple sclerosis patients was significantly lower than that of controls. In patients, TRBV5-6, TRBV5-1 and TRBV20-1 belonged to roughly 5 TRBV segments found more frequently than in controls.

This clonotype was picked up many times. Its antigen is not identified. Prepared TCR beta cDNA libraries contained unique molecular identifiers. The source material, 1 to 10 million T cells, gave rise to 500,000 or so cDNA molecules. TCRdb analysed the PCR reads with MiXCR anew, one entry per CDR3 protein. The sample consists of about 800,000 distinct CDR3 sequences, 25% to 30% of them appearing once. This CDR3 has 15 amino acids. Trimming stripped 1 base from V and 0 bases from J, with 10 bases between. Germline V gives CDR1 DFQATT, CDR2 SNEGSKA (reference sequence). Sequencing was performed on blood. The TCR was taken from a girl aged 5-17 years with multiple sclerosis. The chain is built from TRBV20-1 and TRBJ2-1; the D gene is possibly TRBD1 (6 bases). The CDR3 nucleotides are TGCAGTGCTAGAGCTGGGGGCCACTCCTACAATGAGCAGTTCTTC. It encodes CSARAGGHSYNEQFF.